Listed here are 19 T cell receptor beta chains from one sample, sequenced in a study of identical twins. TCRdb passed the 5' RACE reads through MiXCR, listing each CDR3 protein once. Found here are roughly 480,000 distinct CDR3 sequences, approximately 24% of them singletons; the top ten hold roughly 3%. The same data also went into a second study, on T cells expressing NK-cell markers.

The sequencing sample was made of CD4+ T cells sorted from blood. These receptors all stem from a woman aged 18-35 years in good health.

The chain has TRBV12-3 or TRBV12-4 and TRBJ2-7; tentatively, D is TRBD1 or TRBD2 (5 bases each). The V end lost 6 bases, the J end lost 6 bases, and 24 bases lay between the germline ends. The CDR3 spans 16 residues. The CDR3 sequence is CASSEPPGPRPAEQYF. The CDR3 region has the DNA TGTGCCAGCAGCGAACCTCCGGGACCCCGGCCGGCCGAGCAGTACTTC.

On this clonotype itself: A single base separates this from a much larger clone, so it may be a read error. The chain links TRBV28 to TRBJ2-5; D is perhaps TRBD1 or TRBD2 (7 bases each). The length of the CDR3 is 12 residues. Germline CDR1 MDHEN, CDR2 SYDVKM. The chain's CDR3 is CASTSGGETQHF. The CDR3 region has the DNA TGTGCCAGCACGTCAGGGGGGGAGACCCAGCACTTC.

This chain connects TRBV6-5 to TRBJ2-1, with 10 positions matching TRBD2. CDR3 length: 16 amino acids. The J segment lost 10 bases and the V segment lost 2 bases, leaving 11 bases of the junction unmatched. Germline CDR1 and CDR2: MNHEY and SVGAGI. In DNA form, the CDR3 reads TGTGCCAGCAGTTACCGGCTAGCGGGGGTCCCCCCCGAGCAGTTCTTC. This codes for CASSYRLAGVPPEQFF.

In this sample, this clonotype turned up a few times. The CDR3: CAIRQGEPYEQYF. The CDR3, as DNA: TGTGCCATCCGACAGGGAGAACCCTACGAGCAGTACTTC. This sequence joins TRBV10-3 and TRBJ2-7; 7 positions match TRBD1. In germline, CDR1 is ENHRY, CDR2 SYGVKD. The CDR3 extends over 13 amino acids. The J segment lost 2 bases and the V segment lost 8 bases, leaving 6 bases of the junction unmatched.

A few counts support this clonotype. The chain has TRBV16 and TRBJ1-5, with a tentative D call TRBD1 (6 bases). The CDR3 loop spans 15 amino acids. Germline V gene sequence: CDR1 KGHSY, CDR2 FQNENV. Trimming left V 3 bases short and J 3 bases short, with 12 bases between. The CDR3 protein is CASSHYGTHNQPQHF. CDR3 DNA: TGTGCCAGCAGCCATTACGGGACACACAATCAGCCCCAGCATTTT.

The chain employs TRBV12-3 or TRBV12-4 and TRBJ2-5, with D perhaps matching TRBD1 (5 bases). The V end was cut by 2 bases, the J end by 0 bases, with 13 bases between. CDR3 length equals 16 residues. The CDR3 DNA reads TGTGCCAGCAGTTTATGGCAGGGCAGATACCAAGAGACCCAGTACTTC. The encoded protein is CASSLWQGRYQETQYF.

This clonotype was counted between two and nine times. The chain uses TRBV10-3 and TRBJ2-7; D call uncertain. Trimming took off 2 bases at V and 11 bases at J, with 13 bases between the two ends. Per the germline V gene, CDR1 is ENHRY and CDR2 is SYGVKD. The CDR3 is 12 amino acids. CDR3 region: CAISEGSTSKYF. CDR3 DNA: TGTGCCATCAGTGAGGGAAGCACCTCTAAGTACTTC.

The sample holds many counts of this clonotype. The chain is built from TRBV12-3 or TRBV12-4 and TRBJ2-5; D is possibly TRBD1 (6 bases). The V and J ends lost 4 bases and 2 bases respectively, with 11 bases between them. This CDR3 region has 14 residues. CDR3 sequence: CASSYRTEQETQYF. In nucleotides, the CDR3 is TGTGCCAGCAGTTACCGGACAGAACAAGAGACCCAGTACTTC.

The sample holds a few counts of this clonotype. The chain is built from TRBV5-1 and TRBJ1-2; no clear D gene. Looked up from germline, CDR1 is SGHRS and CDR2 is YFSETQ. Trimming shortened V by 0 bases and J by 6 bases, and 12 bases separated the two germline ends. The length of the CDR3 is 14 residues. For the CDR3, the DNA is TGCGCCAGCAGCTTGGCCTTGGAGGGTCATGGCTACACCTTC. This sequence encodes CASSLALEGHGYTF.

A few counts support this clonotype. The rearrangement uses TRBV3-1 and TRBJ1-1; weak D call: TRBD1 (6 bases). This CDR3 is 15 amino acids long. The V and J ends lost 4 bases and 0 bases respectively, with 12 bases between them. Germline V CDR1 and CDR2: LGHDT, YNNKEL (reference sequence). The CDR3 sequence: CASSPRQAMNTEAFF. For the CDR3, the DNA is TGTGCCAGCAGCCCTCGACAGGCTATGAACACTGAAGCTTTCTTT.

This clonotype was seen more than once but under ten times. The chain combines TRBV10-3 with TRBJ1-1; D is uncertain. CDR1 and CDR2 (germline): ENHRY, SYGVKD. V lost 0 bases and J lost 6, with 8 bases in between. This CDR3 region has 13 residues. The CDR3 spells CAISESGVAEAFF. The CDR3 bases are TGTGCCATCAGTGAGTCGGGTGTTGCTGAAGCTTTCTTT.

This clonotype has at least ten counts. This sequence joins TRBV5-1 and TRBJ1-2; 7 bases are shared with TRBD1. The CDR3 is 15 amino acids. CDR1 is SGHRS and CDR2 is YFSETQ in the germline V gene. The J segment lost 8 bases and the V segment lost 0 bases, leaving 10 bases of the junction unmatched. CDR3 residues: CASSLEGQPYEGYTF. CDR3 in DNA: TGCGCCAGCAGCTTGGAGGGACAGCCCTATGAAGGCTACACCTTC.

This clonotype was detected a few times. The genes are TRBV5-1 and TRBJ2-1; a possible D gene is TRBD2 (6 bases). The CDR3 sequence is 18 residues long. The germline gives CDR1 SGHRS, CDR2 YFSETQ. Trimming left V 3 bases short and J 4 bases short, with 23 bases between. CDR3 nucleotides: TGCGCCAGCAGCTATGGGGTCCGGAGGGACCAATTATACAATGAGCAGTTCTTC. Residues: CASSYGVRRDQLYNEQFF.

This clonotype is a singleton in its sample. This chain links TRBV9 with TRBJ1-2; 8 positions match TRBD1. Per germline, CDR1 SGDLS and CDR2 YYNGEE. This CDR3 comprises 16 residues. V dropped 0 bases and J dropped 3; count of bases not matched to a gene: 7. CDR3 coding DNA: TGTGCCAGCAGCGTAGATCCAGGGGGCGTCCACTATGGCTACACCTTC. This translates into CASSVDPGGVHYGYTF.

The chain employs TRBV6-5 and TRBJ2-1, with D tentatively TRBD1 (5 bases). V was shortened by 2 bases and J by 6 bases, with 14 bases between the two germline ends. The CDR3 runs 15 residues. Germline CDR1 reads MNHEY; CDR2 reads SVGAGI. The CDR3: CASSYGALKGNEQFF. In DNA form, the CDR3 reads TGTGCCAGCAGTTACGGGGCCCTGAAGGGCAATGAGCAGTTCTTC.

This sequence joins TRBV11-2 and TRBJ2-3; TRBD2 aligns across 14 bases. The CDR3 length is 19 residues. CDR1 and CDR2 (germline): SGHAT, FQNNGV. Trimming removed 1 base from V and 3 bases from J; junction bases left unmatched: 9. CDR3 protein: CASSLVGGLAGALTDTQYF. Here the CDR3 DNA reads TGTGCCAGCAGCTTAGTCGGGGGACTAGCGGGGGCCTTAACAGATACGCAGTATTTT. Combining the CDR3 with reference TRBV11-2 and TRBJ2-3 gives the whole variable domain EAGVAQSPRYKIIEKRQSVAFWCNPISGHATLYWYQQILGQGPKLLIQFQNNGVVDDSQLPKDRFSAERLKGVDSTLKIQPAKLEDSAVYLCASSLVGGLAGALTDTQYFGPGTRLTVL.

This clonotype showed up just a few times. The chain is built from TRBV4-2 and TRBJ2-7, with 9 bases lining up with TRBD2. With V trimmed by 5 bases and J by 3 bases, 8 bases remained unmatched. The CDR3 is 15 amino acids. Germline CDR1 is LGHNA and CDR2 is YNFKEQ. The CDR3, as DNA: TGTGCCAGCAGCTCTTCGCTAGCGGGGAACTACGAGCAGTACTTC. Encoded protein: CASSSSLAGNYEQYF.

This clonotype was detected a few times. This chain uses TRBV7-2 with TRBJ2-1; no definite D call. The ends were cut back, 2 bases at V and 3 bases at J, with 11 bases in the middle. The germline V gene encodes CDR1 SGHTA and CDR2 FQGNSA. There are 15 residues in the CDR3. CDR3 coding DNA: TGTGCCAGCAGCTTAATAGGTCTTCTCTACAATGAGCAGTTCTTC. It translates to CASSLIGLLYNEQFF.

The rearrangement joins TRBV12-3 or TRBV12-4 to TRBJ2-1; no clear D. Trimming shortened V by 5 bases and J by 7 bases, and 12 bases separated the two germline ends. There are 13 residues in the CDR3. CDR3 loop: CASSRSRLNEQFF. The CDR3 DNA reads TGTGCCAGCAGTAGATCCCGCCTTAATGAGCAGTTCTTC.